Shown below are 30 T cell receptor beta chains from a single sample sequenced in a study of blood T cell repertoires in COVID-19. Using immunoSEQ multiplex PCR, the repertoire was profiled, and TCRdb retains in-frame clones only, with some absent. The sample includes hundreds of thousands of clones, about 85% seen only once; the top ten take 13%. The source material was peripheral blood. Source of these receptors: a human donor in a cohort sampled during active COVID-19.

J is TRBJ2-7 and V is TRBV7-3; D might be TRBD2 (6 bases). V was shortened by 5 bases and J by 5 bases, with 19 bases between the two germline ends. Per germline, CDR1 SGHTA and CDR2 FQGTGA. The CDR3 runs 15 residues. The CDR3 reads CASSPEAAGRNEQYF. For the CDR3, the DNA is TGTGCCAGCAGCCCCGAGGCGGCGGGAAGGAACGAGCAGTACTTC.

For the CDR3, the DNA is TGCGCCAGCAGCTTGGGCGTTATCATTCCCTCGGTAGAGCAGTACTTC. Its protein product is CASSLGVIIPSVEQYF. This sequence joins TRBV5-1 and TRBJ2-7, with D hard to call. CDR1 and CDR2 (germline): SGHRS, YFSETQ. The CDR3 contains 16 residues. The V end was cut by 0 bases, the J end by 7 bases, with 20 bases between.

The V call is TRBV20-1, the J call TRBJ2-7; 7 bases map to TRBD1. Germline V CDR1 and CDR2: DFQATT, SNEGSKA (reference sequence). With V trimmed by 6 bases and J by 2 bases, 1 base remained unmatched. The CDR3 length is 11 residues. The CDR3 protein is CSAGQPYEQYF. For the CDR3, the DNA is TGCAGTGCGGGACAGCCCTACGAGCAGTACTTC.

V usage is TRBV6-2 or TRBV6-3 and J usage is TRBJ2-7; TRBD2 matches at 11 bases. Trimming cost V 6 bases and J 3 bases; bases outside gene matches: 4. The CDR3 totals 14 residues. CDR1 is MNHEY and CDR2 is SVGEGT in the germline V gene. The CDR3 coding sequence is TGTGCCAGCAGCCGACTAGCGGGGATCTACGAGCAGTACTTC. It encodes CASSRLAGIYEQYF.

The chain has TRBV27 and TRBJ1-2, with D unclear. V was trimmed by 6 bases and J by 7 bases, leaving 12 bases between them. CDR1 MNHEY and CDR2 SMNVEV come from the germline V gene (reference sequence). The CDR3 is 12 residues long. CDR3 nucleotide sequence: TGTGCCAGCAGCCCAAACGCGGGTGGCTACACCTTC. It specifies CASSPNAGGYTF.

The V and J genes are TRBV11-3 and TRBJ2-1; TRBD1 is a possible D gene (6 bases). Germline V gene sequence: CDR1 SGHNT, CDR2 YENEEA. The V gene lost 0 bases and the J gene lost 10 bases, with 13 bases spanning the gap. The CDR3 spans 14 residues. CDR3 nucleotide sequence: TGTGCCAGCAGCTTAGACGCCACAGGGTACGAGCAGTTCTTC. This sequence encodes CASSLDATGYEQFF. Based on the CDR3 plus reference TRBV11-3 and TRBJ2-1, the full variable domain is EAGVVQSPRYKIIEKKQPVAFWCNPISGHNTLYWYLQNLGQGPELLIRYENEEAVDDSQLPKDRFSAERLKGVDSTLKIQPAELGDSAVYLCASSLDATGYEQFFGPGTRLTVL.

The rearrangement uses TRBV4-1 and TRBJ2-1; 10 bases are shared with TRBD2. V gave up 4 bases and J gave up 2 bases; unmatched junction bases: 5. There are 16 residues in the CDR3. Germline V lookup: CDR1 MGHRA, CDR2 YSYEKL. The CDR3 spells CASSRQLAGTYNEQFF. The CDR3 DNA reads as TGCGCCAGCAGCCGGCAACTAGCGGGAACCTACAATGAGCAGTTCTTC.

The chain uses TRBV6-2 or TRBV6-3 and TRBJ2-7; 9 nucleotides agree with TRBD1. The V gene's germline CDR1 is MNHEY and CDR2 SVGEGT. The CDR3 totals 16 residues. Unmatched junction bases numbered 9, after V lost 6 bases and J lost 0 bases. Here the CDR3 DNA reads TGTGCCAGCAGCTCGTGGGGGACAGGGACCTCCTACGAGCAGTACTTC. This sequence encodes CASSSWGTGTSYEQYF.

A few counts support this clone. This sequence joins TRBV6-6 and TRBJ2-7; TRBD2 agrees at 7 bases. CDR1 MNHNY and CDR2 SVGAGI come from the germline V gene (reference sequence). CDR3 size: 16 residues. V was pared by 6 bases and J by 2 bases, with 13 bases of the junction left unmatched. CDR3 sequence reads: CASSSIGGGRTYEQYF. CDR3 bases: TGTGCCAGCAGCTCCATAGGTGGCGGGAGAACCTACGAGCAGTACTTC.

This clone was seen a single time. The V and J genes are TRBV4-2 and TRBJ1-1; D unresolved. In germline, CDR1 is LGHNA, CDR2 YNFKEQ. This CDR3 spans 16 amino acids. V dropped 0 bases and J dropped 5 bases, with 16 bases sitting between them. The CDR3 region is CASSQDPFMSGTEAFF. The CDR3 coding sequence is TGTGCCAGCAGCCAAGATCCTTTTATGTCCGGGACTGAAGCTTTCTTT.

The genes are TRBV15 and TRBJ1-1; a possible D gene is TRBD1 (5 bases). Germline V gene data show CDR1 as LNHNV and CDR2 as YYDKDF (reference sequence). V was trimmed by 5 bases and J by 9 bases, leaving 13 bases between them. The CDR3 totals 12 residues. Here the CDR3 DNA reads TGTGCCACCAGCGATCGAGTGGGGCAAGCTTTCTTT. It yields the protein CATSDRVGQAFF.

V is TRBV12-5 and J is TRBJ2-1, with TRBD1 matching 9 bases. The CDR3 sequence is 15 residues long. The V segment lost 2 bases and the J segment 2 bases; nucleotides outside the gene matches: 1. Per the germline V gene, CDR1 is LGHNT and CDR2 is FRNRAP. The CDR3 nucleotides read TGTGCTAGTGGTTTGAACAGGGGGCCCTACAATGAGCAGTTCTTC. It codes for CASGLNRGPYNEQFF.

This chain connects TRBV6-6 to TRBJ2-1; D is undetermined. V gave up 6 bases and J gave up 6 bases, with 12 bases separating them. The CDR3 extends over 13 amino acids. Germline CDR1 reads MNHNY; CDR2 reads SVGAGI (reference sequence). For the CDR3, the DNA is TGTGCCAGCAGGGCAGTCTCAAGCAATGAGCAGTTCTTC. Protein product: CASRAVSSNEQFF.

The chain has TRBV10-3 and TRBJ1-2; TRBD1 agrees at 8 bases. With 0 bases clipped from V and 7 bases from J, the junction kept 7 bases outside the gene matches. Looked up from germline, CDR1 is ENHRY and CDR2 is SYGVKD. This CDR3 comprises 15 residues. CDR3 coding DNA: TGTGCCATCAGTGAGTCGGACAGGGTCGGCACTGGCTACACCTTC. Amino acid sequence: CAISESDRVGTGYTF.

The chain employs TRBV11-3 and TRBJ2-7; weak D call: TRBD2 (6 bases). CDR3 length: 13 residues. CDR1 SGHNT and CDR2 YENEEA come from the germline V gene. V was cut by 6 bases and J by 5 bases, with 14 bases left in between. CDR3 sequence reads: CASSTGGANEQYF. In DNA, the CDR3 is TGTGCCAGCAGTACCGGAGGGGCCAACGAGCAGTACTTC.

The chain is built from TRBV30 and TRBJ2-5; 7 bases align to TRBD1. The trim removed 1 base at V and 2 bases at J, leaving 1 base unmatched. This CDR3 has 13 residues. Germline V gene data show CDR1 as GTSNPN and CDR2 as SVGIG (reference sequence). CDR3 protein: CAWSGGQQETQYF. DNA of the CDR3: TGTGCCTGGAGTGGGGGACAGCAAGAGACCCAGTACTTC.

The genes are TRBV12-1 and TRBJ1-5; TRBD1, the table's D call, lacks a check against the DNA. TRBV12-1 is flagged as a pseudogene. The CDR3 is 17 residues long. In DNA, the CDR3 is TGTGCCAGCAGCTTTAGAACAGGGGAGGTTAGCAATCAGCCCCAGCATTTT. Protein: CASSFRTGEVSNQPQHF.

The chain is built from TRBV6-2 or TRBV6-3 and TRBJ2-5; no clear D gene. Per germline, CDR1 MNHEY and CDR2 SVGEGT. V lost 6 bases to trimming and J lost 5 bases, with 7 bases between them. The length of the CDR3 is 11 residues. CDR3 protein: CASSHPETQYF. Written as DNA, the CDR3 is TGTGCCAGCAGCCATCCGGAGACCCAGTACTTC.

This clone was picked up one time. The chain recombines TRBV5-5 with TRBJ2-7; maybe TRBD1 (7 bases). The CDR3 runs 15 residues. V was trimmed by 0 bases and J by 5 bases, leaving 15 bases between them. Per germline, CDR1 SGHKS and CDR2 YYEKEE (reference sequence). CDR3 sequence reads: CASSLEGGGPHEQYF. The CDR3 bases are TGTGCCAGCAGCTTGGAAGGAGGGGGCCCCCACGAGCAGTACTTC. Full variable domain (remainder filled in from reference TRBV5-5 and TRBJ2-7): DAGVTQSPTHLIKTRGQQVTLRCSPISGHKSVSWYQQVLGQGPQFIFQYYEKEERGRGNFPDRFSARQFPNYSSELNVNALLLGDSALYLCASSLEGGGPHEQYFGPGTRLTVT.

This chain connects TRBV2 to TRBJ1-5, with D hard to call. Germline values: CDR1 SNHLY, CDR2 FYNNEI. This CDR3 has 15 residues. Trimming removed 0 bases at V and 3 bases at J, with 9 bases between. The CDR3 DNA follows: TGTGCCAGCAGTGAAGCCCCGTGGCACAATCAGCCCCAGCATTTT. Translating it yields CASSEAPWHNQPQHF.

V and J are TRBV28 and TRBJ1-2; perhaps TRBD1 as D (5 bases). This CDR3 has 12 amino acids. V was cut by 4 bases and J by 2 bases, with 5 bases left in between. Germline V gives CDR1 MDHEN, CDR2 SYDVKM. In DNA form, the CDR3 reads TGTGCCAGCAGTTCAGGGAACTATGGCTACACCTTC. This codes for CASSSGNYGYTF.

The CDR3 spells CASSPGQEQETQYF. As DNA, the CDR3 is TGTGCCAGCTCACCGGGACAGGAACAAGAGACCCAGTACTTC. This sequence joins TRBV18 and TRBJ2-5; 8 positions agree with TRBD1. The germline V gene encodes CDR1 KGHSH and CDR2 LQKENI. The CDR3 is 14 residues long. V was pared by 3 bases and J by 2 bases, with 2 bases of the junction left unmatched.

The chain joins TRBV28 to TRBJ1-1; D is unresolved. The CDR3 is made up of 14 amino acids. CDR1 is MDHEN and CDR2 is SYDVKM in the germline V gene. The germline V and J ends were trimmed by 5 bases and 0 bases, with 10 bases remaining between them. The CDR3 region is CASSPLLLNTEAFF. The CDR3 nucleotides read TGTGCCAGCAGTCCTCTTCTCCTGAACACTGAAGCTTTCTTT.

This clone turned up a few times. The chain links TRBV29-1 to TRBJ1-2; 8 bases line up with TRBD1. J was trimmed by 8 bases and V by 0 bases; bases with no gene match: 14. The CDR3 is 16 amino acids. Germline V gene lookup returns CDR1 SQVTM and CDR2 ANQGSEA. The CDR3 here is CSVEDYLDRGLGGYTF. CDR3 in DNA: TGCAGCGTTGAAGATTATCTAGACAGGGGTCTGGGCGGCTACACCTTC.

This rearrangement joins TRBV6-2 or TRBV6-3 to TRBJ2-1; no clear D. Germline CDR1 and CDR2: MNHEY and SVGEGT. The CDR3 has 11 residues. V was pared by 4 bases and J by 7 bases, with 5 bases between. In DNA, the CDR3 is TGTGCCAGCAGTTGGCGGAATGAGCAGTTCTTC. It specifies CASSWRNEQFF.

This clone appeared many times. V and J are TRBV25-1 and TRBJ2-7; 8 bases are shared with TRBD2. With V trimmed by 7 bases and J by 7 bases, 12 bases remained unmatched. The CDR3 length is 14 residues. Germline CDR1 is MGHDK and CDR2 is SYGVNS. The CDR3 loop is CASTAGREISEQYF. The CDR3 DNA is TGTGCCAGCACAGCCGGGAGGGAAATTTCGGAGCAGTACTTC.

V gene TRBV27 combines with J gene TRBJ2-3; maybe TRBD1 (6 bases). Germline CDR1 and CDR2: MNHEY and SMNVEV (reference sequence). The CDR3 consists of 16 residues. V dropped 5 bases and J dropped 7 bases, with 22 bases sitting between them. CDR3 DNA sequence: TGTGCCAGCAGTGCCCGACAGGCCCTAGGGGGTAATACGCAGTATTTT. Translation gives CASSARQALGGNTQYF.

V usage is TRBV4-3 and J usage is TRBJ1-6, with D possibly matching TRBD1 (6 bases). The CDR3 covers 17 residues. Per the germline V gene, CDR1 is LGHNA and CDR2 is YSLEER. The ends were cut back, 0 bases at V and 6 bases at J, with 15 bases in the middle. The CDR3 sequence: CASSQEVGGLGNSPLHF. CDR3 in DNA: TGCGCCAGCAGCCAAGAAGTGGGGGGGCTGGGTAATTCACCCCTCCACTTT.

The chain is built from TRBV27 and TRBJ2-1; 11 bases agree with TRBD1. CDR3 size: 15 residues. Unmatched junction bases numbered 4, after V lost 3 bases and J lost 6 bases. The germline gives CDR1 MNHEY, CDR2 SMNVEV (reference sequence). In nucleotides, the CDR3 is TGTGCCAGCAGTTTGACCGGGACAGGGGGCAATGAGCAGTTCTTC. This encodes CASSLTGTGGNEQFF.

Turning to this clone: The same CDR3 is also encoded by other DNA sequences in this sample. V is TRBV3-1 (or the pseudogene TRBV3-2) and J is TRBJ2-2; TRBD1 might be the D (5 bases). V lost 1 base and J 6 bases, leaving 15 bases between the germline ends. The length of the CDR3 is 16 residues. CDR1 and CDR2 (germline): LGHDT, YNNKEL (reference sequence). In nucleotides, the CDR3 is TGTGCCAGCAGCCAAGCAAGGCCCAGGGTCCCCGGGGAGCTGTTTTTT. Translating it yields CASSQARPRVPGELFF.